This passage covers 4 T cell receptor beta chains from one sample sequenced in a study of blood T cell repertoires in COVID-19. Measured with immunoSEQ multiplex PCR; TCRdb has only the in-frame clones, and not every one. The table has around 68,000 clones, 80% to 90% seen once. The sequenced sample consisted of peripheral blood. These receptors were taken from a man aged 45-65 years with active COVID-19.

This clone turned up a few times. The chain recombines TRBV10-3 with TRBJ2-3; D is unclear. The CDR3 sequence is 15 residues long. V lost 3 bases and J 0 bases, leaving 10 bases between the germline ends. The V gene's germline CDR1 is ENHRY and CDR2 SYGVKD. This CDR3 is CAISDPSHSTDTQYF. CDR3 DNA sequence: TGTGCCATCAGTGACCCCAGTCATAGCACAGATACGCAGTATTTT.

This chain joins TRBV6-5 and TRBJ1-1; 7 positions match TRBD1. With V trimmed by 6 bases and J by 7 bases, 11 bases remained unmatched. The V gene's germline CDR1 is MNHEY and CDR2 SVGAGI. The CDR3 length is 14 residues. CDR3 coding DNA: TGTGCCAGCAGGGGTGGGACAGCAATGGGTGAAGCTTTCTTT. Translation gives CASRGGTAMGEAFF.

This clone was counted once. The rearrangement joins TRBV28 to TRBJ1-1; no clear D gene. The length of the CDR3 is 12 residues. Deletions cut 2 bases from V and 4 bases from J, with 5 bases between. Germline values: CDR1 MDHEN, CDR2 SYDVKM. The CDR3 DNA reads TGTGCCAGCAGTTTAGAGGTCACTGAAGCTTTCTTT. Protein sequence: CASSLEVTEAFF.

The J gene is TRBJ1-1, the V gene TRBV19; D is unclear. The CDR3 runs 14 residues. Germline CDR1 and CDR2: LNHDA and SQIVND (reference sequence). Trimming stripped 4 bases from V and 0 bases from J, with 9 bases between. In nucleotides, the CDR3 is TGTGCCAGTAGTACCGCTCTAATGAACACTGAAGCTTTCTTT. This translates into CASSTALMNTEAFF.